These T cell receptor beta chains were read from a single sample in a study of blood T cell repertoires in COVID-19. The table came from immunoSEQ multiplex PCR; TCRdb's copy has only in-frame clones and leaves some out. The repertoire holds some 350,000 clones, with 80% to 90% as singletons. Material: PBMCs or T cells enriched from blood (not recorded which). The receptors shown here come from a man aged 18 to 29 who had recovered from COVID-19. The CDR3 runs from the conserved cysteine through the conserved F or W. The order of the fields is CDR3 protein, V gene, J gene.

CASSPLRGRVRGEQFF	TRBV5-8	TRBJ2-1
CAIARGTEAFF	TRBV10-3	TRBJ1-1
CASSLTPGTSGRNEQFF	TRBV28	TRBJ2-1
CASSQDQRTGVIKWNF	TRBV3-1/TRBV3-2	TRBJ2-7
CASSRSSYNSPLHF	TRBV7-2	TRBJ1-6
CASSVGTGRYGYTF	TRBV9	TRBJ1-2
CASSSRRGLSSYEQYF	TRBV6-2/TRBV6-3	TRBJ2-7
CASSSLGTSVNEQFF	TRBV7-2	TRBJ2-1
CASSQGLRESYNEQFF	TRBV4-2	TRBJ2-1
CASSYLSGTGTRNSYEQYF	TRBV6-2/TRBV6-3	TRBJ2-7
CASSTPGQGAGWYNEQFF	TRBV27	TRBJ2-1
CATRAGTGSVEETQYF	TRBV15	TRBJ2-5
CASSLGQASETQYF	TRBV3-1/TRBV3-2	TRBJ2-5
CASSSDPGGLAKNIQYF	TRBV7-9	TRBJ2-4
CASSLGQVGNTEAFF	TRBV5-1	TRBJ1-1
CATPSGSDWTGELFF	TRBV7-8	TRBJ2-2
CASSLPSSAGSEQYF	TRBV18	TRBJ2-7
CASSWAPDSYYGYTF	TRBV27	TRBJ1-2
CASSVSGTGGQETQYF	TRBV5-1	TRBJ2-5
CASSAASGGREQFF	TRBV3-1/TRBV3-2	TRBJ2-1
CASSEDSPYGYTF	TRBV6-1	TRBJ1-2
CASSLSRADEQFF	TRBV6-2/TRBV6-3	TRBJ2-1
CASSPTAGTGGYEQYF	TRBV18	TRBJ2-7
CASSLGSQGSSPLHF	TRBV5-4	TRBJ1-6
CASSLSGDGRGLRGGYTF	TRBV28	TRBJ1-2
CASSLTRGDEQYF	TRBV11-2	TRBJ2-7
CASSDSIRRIRVQPQHF	TRBV6-4	TRBJ1-5
CATSDSRNRGLAGNEQFF	TRBV24-1	TRBJ2-1
CAISESAAQGETQYF	TRBV10-3	TRBJ2-5
CATSDPGLAGGRRNEQFF	TRBV24-1	TRBJ2-1
CASSHDRQGAIEQYF	TRBV4-1	TRBJ2-7
CASSYSSREGAEAFF	TRBV6-5	TRBJ1-1
CASSIAGANEKLFF	TRBV19	TRBJ1-4
CASSLGGRDEQFF	TRBV28	TRBJ2-1
CASSVRQDYSGNTIYF	TRBV9	TRBJ1-3
CASSLAGTSGSYEQYF	TRBV28	TRBJ2-7
CASSFGEQFF	TRBV7-9	TRBJ2-1
CANSRANYGYTF	TRBV28	TRBJ1-2
CASSGGRGGVPEAFF	TRBV9	TRBJ1-1
CASLGGTGRANTNTGELFF	TRBV24-1	TRBJ2-2
CASSIDRTGGYTF	TRBV19	TRBJ1-2
CASSQREFVNQPQHF	TRBV4-1	TRBJ1-5
CASTTGVAPDNEQFF	TRBV19	TRBJ2-1
CASSPRWEGGTEAFF	TRBV18	TRBJ1-1
CASSWDRGSYNEQFF	TRBV7-2	TRBJ2-1
CASSTTGQNTEAFF	TRBV6-2/TRBV6-3	TRBJ1-1
CASSLRQGGIEAFF	TRBV11-2	TRBJ1-1
CASSPDSLLNQFF	TRBV18	TRBJ2-1
CASSPDRGYEQFF	TRBV18	TRBJ2-1
CASRSGQGIDTQYF	TRBV5-1	TRBJ2-3